This T cell receptor beta chain was found in a study of vaccination and CD4 T cells after COVID-19. In the study overall: No peptide, an HIV-1 Nef pool, or a CEFX pool was what each control culture received.

Stated treatment: roughly 10-day PBMC culture with coronavirus spike peptide pools or control peptides (ViraFEST assay). Per-well cultures of approximately 2.1 million PBMCs received around 9.9 IU/ml IL-2 and 7.5 to 10 ug/ml peptide pools. On this clonotype itself: Antigen: not known.

The germline V gene encodes CDR1 SGHVS and CDR2 FQNEAQ. CDR3 length equals 14 residues. The ends lost 4 bases at V and 8 bases at J; junction bases unmatched: 10. With the Oncomine TCR Beta short-read assay, DNA from cultured CD4+ T cells was sequenced. From the PCR reads, TCRdb called clonotypes with MiXCR, one entry per CDR3 protein. The top ten hold approximately 15% of the sample, which has 9,000 to 15,000 distinct CDR3 sequences, roughly 54% seen once. The TCR was taken from a human donor who had recovered from COVID-19. The material sequenced was CD4+ T cells from blood, cultured in vitro. The chain combines TRBV7-8 with TRBJ1-1; 7 nucleotides match TRBD1. In nucleotides, the CDR3 is TGTGCCAGCAGCTCGACCCGGGACAGCGCGGAAGCTTTCTTT. Its protein product is CASSSTRDSAEAFF.